These T cell receptor beta chains were read from a single sample in a study of blood T cell repertoires in COVID-19. Method: immunoSEQ multiplex PCR; TCRdb's copy keeps in-frame clones and lacks some. The top ten clones hold about 2.2% of a sample with under 150,000 clones, roughly four fifths of them seen once. Sequencing was done on a sample of PBMCs or T cells enriched from blood (not recorded which). These receptors came from a man aged 35-49 years with acute COVID-19. Each CDR3 is given with its conserved first and last residue. Fields, in order: D gene, clone size, J gene, V gene, CDR3 DNA, CDR3 protein. A D gene is named only where the DNA matches it firmly. Clone size appears in some rows only: once, few, many, or a class for an expanded clone.

.,few,TRBJ2-7,TRBV3-1/TRBV3-2,TGTGCCAGCAGCCCCCTGCGGGGCACCAGGGAGCAGTACTTC,CASSPLRGTREQYF
.,.,TRBJ1-1,TRBV18,TGTGCCAGCTCACTCCAGGGGTTGGGAACTGAAGCTTTCTTT,CASSLQGLGTEAFF
TRBD1,few,TRBJ1-2,TRBV6-5,TGTGCCAGCAGACCCAGGACAGGGAGTATCTATGGCTACACCTTC,CASRPRTGSIYGYTF
.,.,TRBJ1-1,TRBV7-9,TGTGCCAGCAGCCAAATCGGGGGCACTGAAGCTTTCTTT,CASSQIGGTEAFF
TRBD2,.,TRBJ2-3,TRBV4-2,TGTGCCAGCAGCCAAGCCCTAGCGGGAGGGAGCACAGATACGCAGTATTTT,CASSQALAGGSTDTQYF
TRBD1,.,TRBJ1-2,TRBV11-2,TGTGCCAGCAGCTCAGAGGGACAGGCCTATGGCTACACCTTC,CASSSEGQAYGYTF
TRBD2,.,TRBJ2-7,TRBV5-1,TGCGCCAGCAGCTTGGGAGTGCTAGCGGGGGGGCGACTCAACCACGAGCAGTACTTC,CASSLGVLAGGRLNHEQYF
.,.,TRBJ2-7,TRBV6-6,TGTGCCAGCAGTTACCTCACAGGCCCTTCCTACGAGCAGTACTTC,CASSYLTGPSYEQYF
TRBD1,.,TRBJ2-2,TRBV5-6,TGTGCCAGCTCCTCAGGGGGCGGGGACACCGGGGAGCTGTTTTTT,CASSSGGGDTGELFF
.,once,TRBJ2-1,TRBV5-6,TGTGCCAGCAGCGACTCCTCGGGAGACAATGAGCAGTTCTTC,CASSDSSGDNEQFF
TRBD1,.,TRBJ2-7,TRBV25-1,TGTGCCAGCAGTGGGGGACAGGGATCCTACGAGCAGTACTTC,CASSGGQGSYEQYF
.,.,TRBJ1-1,TRBV7-3,TGTGCCAGCAGCCAACAGGAAGACACTGAAGCTTTCTTT,CASSQQEDTEAFF
TRBD1,.,TRBJ2-1,TRBV15,TGTGCCACCAGCAGAGGGGACAGGGGTCTCAATGAGCAGTTCTTC,CATSRGDRGLNEQFF
.,.,TRBJ2-7,TRBV7-2,TGTGCCAGCAGCCCTAGAACCTACGAGCAGTACTTC,CASSPRTYEQYF
TRBD1,once,TRBJ2-5,TRBV28,TGTGCCAGCAGTCCATTACAGGGGGCCCGAGAGACCCAGTACTTC,CASSPLQGARETQYF
TRBD2,.,TRBJ2-1,TRBV6-1,TGTGCCAGCAGTGAAGCGCTGACGGGGGGGCAGGGTGAGCAGTTCTTC,CASSEALTGGQGEQFF
TRBD2,.,TRBJ2-5,TRBV6-5,TGTGCCAGTGGGACTAGCGGGACCCAAGAGACCCAGTACTTC,CASGTSGTQETQYF
.,.,TRBJ2-3,TRBV3-1/TRBV3-2,TGTGCCAGCAGCAGCTCCCCCTTGGCAGATACGCAGTATTTT,CASSSSPLADTQYF
.,.,TRBJ2-2,TRBV6-5,TGTGCCAGCAGGCAAAACCGGGACACCGGGGAGCTGTTTTTT,CASRQNRDTGELFF
TRBD2,few,TRBJ2-1,TRBV19,TGTGCCAGTAGTAGGACTAGCGGGAGTTATGGTGAGCAGTTCTTC,CASSRTSGSYGEQFF
TRBD2,.,TRBJ2-7,TRBV3-1/TRBV3-2,TGTGCCAGCAGCCCTACTAGCGGGAGCTACGAGCAGTACTTC,CASSPTSGSYEQYF
.,.,TRBJ1-5,TRBV5-1,TGCGCCAGCAGCTTAGGGGGGGGTGATAATCAGCCCCAGCATTTT,CASSLGGGDNQPQHF
.,.,TRBJ1-1,TRBV6-5,TGTGCCAGCAGCCTTACAGGGCTCATGAACACTGAAGCTTTCTTT,CASSLTGLMNTEAFF
TRBD1,.,TRBJ2-7,TRBV9,TGTGCCAGCAGCGTAGAGGGACAGTCTCTCGAGCAGTACTTC,CASSVEGQSLEQYF
TRBD1,.,TRBJ2-2,TRBV7-2,TGTGCCAGCAGCACGGGACAGGGGACAACCGGGGAGCTGTTTTTT,CASSTGQGTTGELFF
.,.,TRBJ1-4,TRBV7-9,TGTGCCAGCAGCCCACCCACTGCAACTAATGAAAAACTGTTTTTT,CASSPPTATNEKLFF
.,.,TRBJ1-4,TRBV12-3/TRBV12-4,TGTGCCAGCAGTCCGAATGAAAAACTGTTTTTT,CASSPNEKLFF
TRBD2,.,TRBJ2-1,TRBV7-9,TGTGCCACCTCCTGGGGGAGCGGGGGAATGGACAATGAGCAGTTCTTC,CATSWGSGGMDNEQFF
.,.,TRBJ1-2,TRBV19,TGTGCCAGTACGACAGGATCAACTTCCTATGGCTACACCTTC,CASTTGSTSYGYTF
TRBD2,.,TRBJ2-1,TRBV7-2,TGTGCCAGCAGCCGGATGACTAGCGGGAGAGGCCATGAGCAGTTCTTC,CASSRMTSGRGHEQFF
.,.,TRBJ1-5,TRBV5-8,TGTGCCAGCAGCTTAGGCCAGGGGAGCAGTAGCAATCAGCCCCAGCATTTT,CASSLGQGSSSNQPQHF
.,.,TRBJ2-5,TRBV5-6,TGTGCCAGCAGCTTGGTGTCTCAAGAGACCCAGTACTTC,CASSLVSQETQYF
TRBD1,.,TRBJ2-5,TRBV28,TGTGCCAGCAGCCGGGGGGCGGACAGGGGCCGCTCAGACCAGTACTTC,CASSRGADRGRSDQYF
.,.,TRBJ1-2,TRBV6-5,TGTGCCAGCAGCCCCGGACAGCTCCGCTGGCGAGGCTACACCTTC,CASSPGQLRWRGYTF
.,.,TRBJ1-2,TRBV19,TGTGCCAGTAGTGAGGCGGGGGCGTACTATGGCTACACCTTC,CASSEAGAYYGYTF
.,few,TRBJ1-1,TRBV7-9,TGTGCCAGCAGCTTATTCCCAGGGAGGCCTGAAGCTTTCTTT,CASSLFPGRPEAFF
TRBD2,.,TRBJ2-3,TRBV7-6,TGTGCCAGCAGCTTACTTGGGACTAGCGGGAGTACAGATACGCAGTATTTT,CASSLLGTSGSTDTQYF
TRBD2,.,TRBJ2-1,TRBV11-2,TGTGCCAGCAGCCCCACGCGGGGGGGATCCTACAATGAGCAGTTCTTC,CASSPTRGGSYNEQFF
TRBD1,.,TRBJ2-7,TRBV27,TGTGCCAGCAGTTTTCGGGCCGGGACAGGGGGCGCCTCCTACGAGCAGTACTTC,CASSFRAGTGGASYEQYF
.,.,TRBJ2-7,TRBV5-4,TGTGCCAGCAGCTCACAGACAGAAAGCTCCTACGAGCAGTACTTC,CASSSQTESSYEQYF
TRBD2,.,TRBJ2-3,TRBV5-1,TGCGCCAGCAGCGAAGGGGTAGCGGGAGGGCCTGGCACAGATACGCAGTATTTT,CASSEGVAGGPGTDTQYF
.,.,TRBJ1-5,TRBV28,TGTGCCAGCTATTCCCCGAGCTCAGGGAATCAGCCCCAGCATTTT,CASYSPSSGNQPQHF
.,.,TRBJ2-3,TRBV5-1,TGCGCCAGCAGCTTGGCCGTAAGCGGTAACACAGATACGCAGTATTTT,CASSLAVSGNTDTQYF
TRBD2,.,TRBJ2-5,TRBV23-1,TGCGCCAGCAGTTGCGGTCAGCGGGAGGTTCAAGAGACCCAGTACTTC,CASSCGQREVQETQYF
TRBD1,few,TRBJ1-2,TRBV5-1,TGCGCCAGCAGCTTCACGGACAGGGGGTTAGACGGCTACACCTTC,CASSFTDRGLDGYTF
TRBD1,.,TRBJ1-1,TRBV19,TGTGCCAGTACCTCGGGACAGGGGGGAACTGAAGCTTTCTTT,CASTSGQGGTEAFF
TRBD2,.,TRBJ2-3,TRBV9,TGTGCCAGCAGCGTACCTAGCGGGGGCGCCTCTAGGAGCACAGATACGCAGTATTTT,CASSVPSGGASRSTDTQYF
.,few,TRBJ1-5,TRBV28,TGTGCCAGCAGTTCCTCTTATCAGCCCCAGCATTTT,CASSSSYQPQHF
.,.,TRBJ2-5,TRBV10-2,TGCGCCAGCAGTGGTGAGCGGCTCCAAGAGACCCAGTACTTC,CASSGERLQETQYF
.,.,TRBJ2-5,TRBV19,TGTGCCAGTAGTATACAGGGTAGAGTGTGGGAGACCCAGTACTTC,CASSIQGRVWETQYF
.,once,TRBJ2-1,TRBV18,TGTGCCAGCTCACCCCGAGGGGGTCACAATGAGCAGTTCTTC,CASSPRGGHNEQFF
TRBD1,.,TRBJ1-4,TRBV6-1,TGTGCCAGCAGTGAACTAACCGCGGGACAGGGGAATGAAAAACTGTTTTTT,CASSELTAGQGNEKLFF
.,.,TRBJ1-5,TRBV12-1,TGTGCCAGCAGCTTTGCGACAATCCATCAGCCCCAGCATTTT,CASSFATIHQPQHF
TRBD1,.,TRBJ1-6,TRBV28,TGTGCCAGCACCCTGGACAGGGGGGACTCACCCCTCCACTTT,CASTLDRGDSPLHF
TRBD1,.,TRBJ1-6,TRBV5-1,TGCGCCAGCAGCTCAGGGACAGCGGATTCACCCCTCCACTTT,CASSSGTADSPLHF
TRBD1,.,TRBJ2-7,TRBV19,TGTGCCAGTAGTCGTATGACAGGGTACGAGCAGTACTTC,CASSRMTGYEQYF
TRBD1,.,TRBJ1-1,TRBV7-8,TGTGCCAGCAGCTTACGGGGACAGGGGAATACTGAAGCTTTCTTT,CASSLRGQGNTEAFF